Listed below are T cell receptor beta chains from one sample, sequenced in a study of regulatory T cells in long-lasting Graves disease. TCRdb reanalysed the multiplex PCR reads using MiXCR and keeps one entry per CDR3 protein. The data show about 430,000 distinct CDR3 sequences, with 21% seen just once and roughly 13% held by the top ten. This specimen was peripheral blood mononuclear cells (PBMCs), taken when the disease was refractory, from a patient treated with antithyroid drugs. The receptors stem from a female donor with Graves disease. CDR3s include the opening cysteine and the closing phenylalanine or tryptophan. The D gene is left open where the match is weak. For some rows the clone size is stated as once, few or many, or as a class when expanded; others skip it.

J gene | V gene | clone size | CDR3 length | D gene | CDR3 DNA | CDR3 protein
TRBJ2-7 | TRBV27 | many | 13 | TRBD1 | TGTGCCAGCAGAAGACAGGGTACCTACGAGCAGTACTTC | CASRRQGTYEQYF
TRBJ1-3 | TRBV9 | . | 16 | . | TGTGCCAGCAGCGGCCGGGACGGTGACTCTGGAAACACCATATATTTT | CASSGRDGDSGNTIYF
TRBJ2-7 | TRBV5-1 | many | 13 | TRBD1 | TGTGCCAGCAGTGAACAGGGGCAGTACGAGCAGTACTTC | CASSEQGQYEQYF
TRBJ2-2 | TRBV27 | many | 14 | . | TGTGCCAGCAGTAGGACAGAGAACACCGGGGAGCTGTTTTTT | CASSRTENTGELFF
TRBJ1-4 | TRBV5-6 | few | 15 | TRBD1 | TGTGCCAGCAGACCGGGACAGGCGATTAATGAAAAACTGTTTTTT | CASRPGQAINEKLFF
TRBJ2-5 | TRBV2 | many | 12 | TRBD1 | TGTGCCAGCCAGGGACAGGAAGAGACCCAGTACTTC | CASQGQEETQYF
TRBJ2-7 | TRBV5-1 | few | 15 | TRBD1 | TGCGCCAGCAGCTCCGGGACAGGGAGTTACCACGAGCAGTACTTC | CASSSGTGSYHEQYF
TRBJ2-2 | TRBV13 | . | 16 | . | TGTGCCAGCAGCCTGGCGGACTCCGCGAACACCGGGGAGCTGTTTTTT | CASSLADSANTGELFF
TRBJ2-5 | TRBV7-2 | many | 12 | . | TGTGCCAGCAGCACAGGTCGGGAGACCCAGTACTTC | CASSTGRETQYF
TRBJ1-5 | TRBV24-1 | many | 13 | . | TGTGCCACCAGTGAGCGACACGATCAGCCCCAGCATTTT | CATSERHDQPQHF
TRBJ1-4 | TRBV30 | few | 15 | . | TGTGCCTGGATCTCCCCCGGGGGCGCAGATGAAAAACTGTTTTTT | CAWISPGGADEKLFF
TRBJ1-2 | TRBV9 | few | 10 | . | TGTGCCAGCAGCCCCGGGGGCTACACCTTC | CASSPGGYTF
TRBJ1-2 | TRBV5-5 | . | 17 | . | TGTGCCAGCAGTCCTACCGATGGGGTTAGGGGGAACTATGGCTACACCTTC | CASSPTDGVRGNYGYTF
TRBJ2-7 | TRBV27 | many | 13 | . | TGTGCCAGCAGTTTAAAGGAGGGATACGAGCAGTACTTC | CASSLKEGYEQYF
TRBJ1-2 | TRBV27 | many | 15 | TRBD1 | TGTGCCAGCAGTGGAGGGGGACAGGGACCACATGGCTACACCTTC | CASSGGGQGPHGYTF
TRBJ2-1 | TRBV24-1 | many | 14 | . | TGTGCCACCAGTGCCTTAGCGAGGACCCATGAGCAGTTCTTC | CATSALARTHEQFF
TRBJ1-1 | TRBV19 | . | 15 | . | TGTGCCAGTAGAAGTTCCCCTTTGGGCAACACTGAAGCTTTCTTT | CASRSSPLGNTEAFF
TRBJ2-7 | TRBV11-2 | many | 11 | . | TGTGCCAGCACCCGAGACAGGGAGCAGTACTTC | CASTRDREQYF
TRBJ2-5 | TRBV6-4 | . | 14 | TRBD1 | TGTGCCAGCAGAGGGACAGCCACCCAAGAGACCCAGTACTTC | CASRGTATQETQYF
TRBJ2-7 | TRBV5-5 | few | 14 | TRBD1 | TGTGCCAGCAGCGGGAACAGGGGGGCCTACGAGCAGTACTTC | CASSGNRGAYEQYF
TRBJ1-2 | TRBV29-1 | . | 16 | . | TGCAGCGTTGGAGAGGGCAGGGGCGCTGGTGGGTATGGCTACACCTTC | CSVGEGRGAGGYGYTF
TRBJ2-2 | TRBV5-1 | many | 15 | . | TGCGCCAGCAGCTTGGACGGGGGAAGCTCCGGGGAGCTGTTTTTT | CASSLDGGSSGELFF
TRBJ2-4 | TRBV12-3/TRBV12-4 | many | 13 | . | TGTGCCAGCAGTTTACAGGACTCTGGCATTCAGTACTTC | CASSLQDSGIQYF
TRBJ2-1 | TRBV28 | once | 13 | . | TGTGCCAGCAGTGGATCGGAATACAATGAGCAGTTCTTC | CASSGSEYNEQFF
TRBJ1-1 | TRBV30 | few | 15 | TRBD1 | TGTGCCTGGAGTGTACAGGGGGTTATGAACACTGAAGCTTTCTTT | CAWSVQGVMNTEAFF
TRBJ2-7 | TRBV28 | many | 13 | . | TGTGCCAGCAGTTTCGGCGTACTAAAAGAGCAGTACTTC | CASSFGVLKEQYF
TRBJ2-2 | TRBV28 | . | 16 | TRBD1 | TGTGCCAGCAGTTTATATTGGACAGGGGAAACCGGGGAGCTGTTTTTT | CASSLYWTGETGELFF
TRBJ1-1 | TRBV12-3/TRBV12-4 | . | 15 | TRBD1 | TGTGCCAGCAGTTTTGGACAGGGACGAGGGACTGAAGCTTTCTTT | CASSFGQGRGTEAFF
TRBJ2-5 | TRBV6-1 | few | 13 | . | TGTGCCAGCAGAAGAACGACAGAGGAGACCCAGTACTTC | CASRRTTEETQYF
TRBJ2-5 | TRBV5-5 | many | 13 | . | TGTGCCAGCAGCGAGCTTATAGTAGAGACCCAGTACTTC | CASSELIVETQYF
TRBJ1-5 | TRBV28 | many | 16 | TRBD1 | TGTGCCAGCAGTTTATGGACAGGGGGTAGCAATCAGCCCCAGCATTTT | CASSLWTGGSNQPQHF
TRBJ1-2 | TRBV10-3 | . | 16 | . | TGTGCCATCAGTGAGTCGGGCCCAGACACAAGCTATGGCTACACCTTC | CAISESGPDTSYGYTF
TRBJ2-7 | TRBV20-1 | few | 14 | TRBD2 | TGCAGTGCTAGAGATGCGGGAGGGACTCACGAGCAGTACTTC | CSARDAGGTHEQYF
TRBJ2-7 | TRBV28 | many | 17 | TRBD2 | TGTGCCAGCAGTTTACTAGCGGGAGAGGGGGACTCCTACGAGCAGTACTTC | CASSLLAGEGDSYEQYF
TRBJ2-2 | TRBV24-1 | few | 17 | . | TGTGCCACCAGTGGGGGTTACAGTGCGTCGGGCACCGGGGAGCTGTTTTTT | CATSGGYSASGTGELFF
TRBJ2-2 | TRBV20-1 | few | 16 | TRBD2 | TGCAGTGCTATACCGGGACTAGCACCGAACACCGGGGAGCTGTTTTTT | CSAIPGLAPNTGELFF
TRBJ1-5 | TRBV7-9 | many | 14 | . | TGTGCCAGCAGCCCCCCCGGGACTTTGGGGCCCCAGCATTTT | CASSPPGTLGPQHF
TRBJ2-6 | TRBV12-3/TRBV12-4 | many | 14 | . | TGTGCCAGCAGTTCGGACTCTGGGGCCAACGTCCTGACTTTC | CASSSDSGANVLTF
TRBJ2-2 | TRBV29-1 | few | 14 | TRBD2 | TGCAGCGTTGTAGCGGGAACAGCGACCGGGGAGCTGTTTTTT | CSVVAGTATGELFF
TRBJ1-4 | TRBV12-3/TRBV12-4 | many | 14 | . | TGTGCCAGCAGTTTAGCTAGGCAACCTGAAAAACTGTTTTTT | CASSLARQPEKLFF
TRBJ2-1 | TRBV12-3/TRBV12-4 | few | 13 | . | TGTGCCAGCAGCCCCGCGACTTATGGGGAGCAGTTCTTC | CASSPATYGEQFF
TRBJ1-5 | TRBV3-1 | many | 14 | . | TGTGCCAGCAGCACCGCCGCTAGCAATCAGCCCCAGCATTTT | CASSTAASNQPQHF
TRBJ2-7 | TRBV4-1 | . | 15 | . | TGCGCCAGCAGCCAAGATTCAGCCGCCCCCTACGAGCAGTACTTC | CASSQDSAAPYEQYF
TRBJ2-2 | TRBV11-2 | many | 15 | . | TGTGCCAGCAGCCTTTATTGGGATAACACCGGGGAGCTGTTTTTT | CASSLYWDNTGELFF
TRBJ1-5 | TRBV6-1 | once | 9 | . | TGTGCCAACCAATCGCCCCAGCATTTT | CANQSPQHF
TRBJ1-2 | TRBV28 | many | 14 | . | TGTGCCAGCAGCCCCCCCTGGGATACCTATGGCTACACCTTC | CASSPPWDTYGYTF
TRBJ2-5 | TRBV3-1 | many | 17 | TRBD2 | TGTGCCAGCAGCCCCCTTGGACTAGCGGGAGCCCAAGAGACCCAGTACTTC | CASSPLGLAGAQETQYF
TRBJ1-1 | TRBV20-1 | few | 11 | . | TGCAGTGCCGCCCACAGGGAAACAGCTTTCTTT | CSAAHRETAFF
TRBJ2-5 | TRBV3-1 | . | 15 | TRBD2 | TGTGCCAGCAGCCCGACTAGCGGGACCAAAGAGACCCAGTACTTC | CASSPTSGTKETQYF
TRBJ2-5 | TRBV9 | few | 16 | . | TGTGCCAGCGCCCACTCACTGGGGGCCGCCCAAGAGACCCAGTACTTC | CASAHSLGAAQETQYF
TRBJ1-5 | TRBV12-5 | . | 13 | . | TGTGCTAGTGGCCAGGGTGAGGGTCAGCCCCAGCATTTT | CASGQGEGQPQHF
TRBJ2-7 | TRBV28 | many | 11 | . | TGTGCCAGCAGTTTACGTTACGAGCAGTACTTC | CASSLRYEQYF
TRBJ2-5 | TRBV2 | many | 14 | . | TGTGCCAGCAGTGAAAATACAGTCTGGGAGACCCAGTACTTC | CASSENTVWETQYF
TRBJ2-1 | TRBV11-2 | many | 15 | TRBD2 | TGTGCCAGCAGCAGTGGACTAGCTAGGGTCAATGAGCAGTTCTTC | CASSSGLARVNEQFF
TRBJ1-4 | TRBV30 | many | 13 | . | TGTGCCTGGAGTGGCAGGGCGAATGAAAAACTGTTTTTT | CAWSGRANEKLFF
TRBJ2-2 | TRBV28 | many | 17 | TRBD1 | TGTGCCAGCAGTTTACGGACAGGGGGCTCTCGCACCGGGGAGCTGTTTTTT | CASSLRTGGSRTGELFF
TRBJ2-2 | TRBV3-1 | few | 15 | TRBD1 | TGTGCCAGCAGCCCGGGACAGGGAAAGTTCGGGGAGCTGTTTTTT | CASSPGQGKFGELFF